These 22 T cell receptor beta chains originate from one sample sequenced in a study of blood T cell repertoires in COVID-19. The method was immunoSEQ multiplex PCR; TCRdb's version includes in-frame clones alone and lacks a portion of them. The repertoire consists of 150,000 to 200,000 clones, with approximately 80% occurring once and the leading ten covering 8% to 9.5%. What was sequenced was peripheral blood. These receptors all stem from a man aged 55 to 70 with acute or convalescent COVID-19.

This clone appeared a few times. This chain joins TRBV25-1 and TRBJ2-4; a possible D gene is TRBD1 (5 bases). The germline V gene encodes CDR1 MGHDK and CDR2 SYGVNS. The CDR3 totals 14 residues. The V end was cut by 4 bases, the J end by 7 bases, with 14 bases between. CDR3 region: CASSADGARNIQYF. The CDR3 region has the DNA TGTGCCAGCAGTGCTGATGGGGCGAGGAACATTCAGTACTTC.

This clone has more than one count but fewer than ten. The rearrangement uses TRBV15 and TRBJ2-3; 7 bases are a match to TRBD1. The germline V gene encodes CDR1 LNHNV and CDR2 YYDKDF (reference sequence). The CDR3 loop spans 18 amino acids. V was clipped by 0 bases and J by 6 bases; unmatched bases: 15. DNA of the CDR3: TGTGCCACCAGCAGAGATCTTGGGTCCAGGGGGAAGACGGATACGCAGTATTTT. Residues: CATSRDLGSRGKTDTQYF.

This clone was detected only once. The genes are TRBV19 and TRBJ1-2; 8 bases fit TRBD1. V shed 11 bases and J 6 bases; nucleotides not matched to a gene: 11. Germline CDR1 reads LNHDA; CDR2 reads SQIVND (reference sequence). CDR3 size: 13 residues. The CDR3 loop reads CASSDRAADGYTF. The CDR3 DNA reads as TGTGCCTCCTCGGACAGGGCGGCTGATGGCTACACCTTC.

The chain combines TRBV3-1 (or the pseudogene TRBV3-2) with TRBJ2-3, with 10 positions matching TRBD2. The CDR3 totals 17 residues. J lost 0 bases, V lost 2 bases, and 5 bases had no gene match. CDR1 LGHDT and CDR2 YNNKEL come from the germline V gene (reference sequence). CDR3 DNA sequence: TGTGCCAGCAGCCAAACACTAGCGGGATACAGCACAGATACGCAGTATTTT. It yields the protein CASSQTLAGYSTDTQYF.

Turning to this clone: Other DNA variants within this sample encode the same CDR3. V gene TRBV9 combines with J gene TRBJ1-1; 9 bases map to TRBD1. CDR3 length: 13 residues. Germline values: CDR1 SGDLS, CDR2 YYNGEE. The V gene end was trimmed by 3 bases and the J gene end by 3 bases; junction bases not matched to a gene: 0. CDR3 sequence reads: CASSGQGDTEAFF. CDR3 in DNA: TGTGCCAGCAGCGGACAGGGGGACACTGAAGCTTTCTTT.

The rearrangement uses TRBV10-3 and TRBJ1-2; D gene unclear. Germline loops: CDR1 ENHRY, CDR2 SYGVKD. The germline V and J ends were trimmed by 0 bases and 8 bases, with 19 bases remaining between them. CDR3 length equals 16 residues. The CDR3 nucleotides are TGTGCCATCAGTGAGTCGATAAGGAGGAATAGGGAAGGCTACACCTTC. Its translation is CAISESIRRNREGYTF.

This clone has more than one count but fewer than ten. The genes are TRBV6-2 or TRBV6-3 and TRBJ1-6; TRBD1 might be the D (5 bases). Trimming shortened V by 2 bases and J by 9 bases, and 11 bases separated the two germline ends. The germline V gene encodes CDR1 MNHEY and CDR2 SVGEGT. The CDR3 sequence is 14 residues long. The CDR3: CASSYVGAGSPLHF. The CDR3 DNA is TGTGCCAGCAGTTACGTAGGGGCCGGTTCACCCCTCCACTTT.

This clone came up a few times. The chain joins TRBV9 to TRBJ2-7; D unclear. V lost 4 bases to trimming and J lost 2 bases, with 10 bases between them. Germline CDR1 and CDR2: SGDLS and YYNGEE. The CDR3 runs 13 residues. The CDR3 region has the DNA TGTGCCAGCAGCCCTCCCCGCGCCTACGAGCAGTACTTC. Its translation: CASSPPRAYEQYF.

The J gene is TRBJ1-2, the V gene TRBV7-9, with D maybe TRBD1 (5 bases). The CDR3 is 14 residues long. The V and J ends lost 5 bases and 2 bases respectively, with 12 bases between them. CDR1 is SEHNR and CDR2 is FQNEAQ in the germline V gene (reference sequence). For the CDR3, the DNA is TGTGCCAGCAGCGGGTTGACAGTAAACTATGGCTACACCTTC. It specifies CASSGLTVNYGYTF.

The genes are TRBV20-1 and TRBJ2-1; 8 bases are shared with TRBD2. The CDR3 contains 13 residues. Germline V gene sequence: CDR1 DFQATT, CDR2 SNEGSKA (reference sequence). Trimming cost V 3 bases and J 6 bases; bases outside gene matches: 4. Here the CDR3 DNA reads TGCAGTGCTAGTCGCGGGGGGATCAATGAGCAGTTCTTC. Its protein is CSASRGGINEQFF.

The chain is built from TRBV5-1 and TRBJ2-2; no reliable D call. The CDR3 has 13 amino acids. Between the trimmed V and J ends, which lost 4 bases and 2 bases, there was a span of 6 bases. The germline V gene has CDR1 SGHRS and CDR2 YFSETQ. The CDR3 DNA reads as TGCGCCAGCAGCGGCTCAAACACCGGGGAGCTGTTTTTT. It encodes CASSGSNTGELFF.

The chain uses TRBV30 and TRBJ2-1; tentatively, D is TRBD1 (6 bases). The germline V gene has CDR1 GTSNPN and CDR2 SVGIG (reference sequence). V was cut by 4 bases and J by 2 bases, with 12 bases left in between. This CDR3 comprises 14 residues. DNA of the CDR3: TGTGCCTGGATACAGCAGGGGACCTACAATGAGCAGTTCTTC. It encodes CAWIQQGTYNEQFF.

The chain recombines TRBV6-1 with TRBJ2-5, with D maybe TRBD2 (5 bases). Germline loops: CDR1 MNHNS, CDR2 SASEGT. V dropped 0 bases and J dropped 6 bases, with 17 bases sitting between them. The CDR3 totals 16 residues. The CDR3, as DNA: TGTGCCAGCAGTGAAGCGCTTTACGGGGTGGGGAAGACCCAGTACTTC. Translation gives CASSEALYGVGKTQYF.

The V call is TRBV18, the J call TRBJ2-1, with 11 bases aligning to TRBD2. The CDR3 extends over 17 amino acids. V trimming: 0 bases; J trimming: 7 bases; junction bases outside the gene matches: 8. The germline V gene encodes CDR1 KGHSH and CDR2 LQKENI. The DNA for the CDR3 is TGTGCCAGCTCACCACCGAACCTAGCGGGGGGCCTGAATGAGCAGTTCTTC. Amino acids: CASSPPNLAGGLNEQFF.

In this sample, this clone turned up once. The V gene is TRBV6-2 or TRBV6-3, the J gene TRBJ2-1; TRBD1 is a possible D gene (5 bases). The germline gives CDR1 MNHEY, CDR2 SVGEGT. V lost 2 bases and J lost 0, with 8 bases in between. This CDR3 is built from 15 residues. CDR3 amino acids: CASSYTGSSYNEQFF. The CDR3 DNA is TGTGCCAGCAGTTACACAGGAAGCTCCTACAATGAGCAGTTCTTC.

The CDR3, as DNA: TGTGCCATCAGTGAGGTCGGGGGAACTAATGAAAAACTGTTTTTT. It specifies CAISEVGGTNEKLFF. The rearrangement joins TRBV10-3 to TRBJ1-4, with TRBD1 as a possible D gene (5 bases). There are 15 residues in the CDR3. Trimming shortened V by 2 bases and J by 1 base, and 8 bases separated the two germline ends. From germline, CDR1 is ENHRY and CDR2 SYGVKD.

The chain joins TRBV7-2 to TRBJ1-3, with D possibly TRBD1 on 6 matching bases. CDR1 and CDR2 (germline): SGHTA, FQGNSA. V shed 3 bases and J shed 0 bases, with 12 bases lying between them. The CDR3 has 16 residues. The CDR3 here is CASSFVTGPSGNTIYF. The CDR3 DNA is TGTGCCAGCAGCTTTGTGACAGGTCCCTCTGGAAACACCATATATTTT. The entire variable domain, with the rest obtained from reference TRBV7-2 and TRBJ1-3, is as follows: GAGVSQSPSNKVTEKGKDVELRCDPISGHTALYWYRQSLGQGLEFLIYFQGNSAPDKSGLPSDRFSAERTGGSVSTLTIQRTQQEDSAVYLCASSFVTGPSGNTIYFGEGSWLTVV.

This rearrangement joins TRBV29-1 to TRBJ2-7; TRBD1 agrees at 9 bases. Trimming at V came to 3 bases and at J to 0 bases, leaving 3 bases not matched to a gene. CDR3 length: 14 residues. Germline V lookup: CDR1 SQVTM, CDR2 ANQGSEA. In DNA form, the CDR3 reads TGCAGCGTTGAGGACAGGGGATCCTCCTACGAGCAGTACTTC. Its protein product is CSVEDRGSSYEQYF.

The rearrangement joins TRBV6-2 or TRBV6-3 to TRBJ2-3; TRBD1 might be the D (5 bases). The V gene lost 5 bases and the J gene lost 1 base, with 19 bases spanning the gap. Germline values: CDR1 MNHEY, CDR2 SVGEGT. The CDR3 is made up of 17 amino acids. In DNA, the CDR3 is TGTGCCAGCAGTCTTATGGGTGACAGCTTTCGCACAGATACGCAGTATTTT. Amino acids: CASSLMGDSFRTDTQYF.

The chain has TRBV2 and TRBJ1-2; tentative D call: TRBD1 (6 bases). The V end lost 7 bases, the J end lost 3 bases, and 12 bases lay between the germline ends. The CDR3 totals 13 residues. Germline-derived CDR1 and CDR2 are SNHLY and FYNNEI. The CDR3 DNA reads as TGTGCCAGCATCTTGGCAGGGGACTATGGCTACACCTTC. Residues: CASILAGDYGYTF.

This clone was seen a handful of times. This rearrangement joins TRBV10-3 to TRBJ1-1, with 10 bases fitting TRBD1. CDR3 length equals 14 residues. With V trimmed by 4 bases and J by 8 bases, 7 bases remained unmatched. Germline values: CDR1 ENHRY, CDR2 SYGVKD. The CDR3 reads CAISGTGGQGEAFF. CDR3 sequence (DNA): TGTGCCATCAGTGGGACAGGGGGTCAGGGGGAAGCTTTCTTT.

The chain carries TRBV19 and TRBJ1-6, with D perhaps matching TRBD1 (6 bases). The V and J ends lost 5 bases and 6 bases respectively, with 17 bases between them. Germline V CDR1 and CDR2: LNHDA, SQIVND (reference sequence). The CDR3 has 16 amino acids. CDR3 residues: CASSPGGGMINSPLHF. Written as DNA, the CDR3 is TGTGCCAGTAGTCCGGGCGGGGGCATGATTAATTCACCCCTCCACTTT.